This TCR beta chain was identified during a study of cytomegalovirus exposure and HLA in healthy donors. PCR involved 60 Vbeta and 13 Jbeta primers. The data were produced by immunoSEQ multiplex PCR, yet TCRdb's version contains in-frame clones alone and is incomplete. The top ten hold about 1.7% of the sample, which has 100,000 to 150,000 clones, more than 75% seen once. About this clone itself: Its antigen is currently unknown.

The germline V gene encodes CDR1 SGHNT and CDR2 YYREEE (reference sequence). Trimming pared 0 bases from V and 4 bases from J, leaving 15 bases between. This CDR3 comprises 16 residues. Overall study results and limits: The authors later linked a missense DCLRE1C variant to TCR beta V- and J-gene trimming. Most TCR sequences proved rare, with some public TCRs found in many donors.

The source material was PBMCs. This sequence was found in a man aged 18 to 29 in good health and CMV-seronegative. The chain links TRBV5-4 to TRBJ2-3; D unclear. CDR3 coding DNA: TGTGCCAGCAGCTTGGAGACATCGTTGATATCAGATACGCAGTATTTT. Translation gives CASSLETSLISDTQYF.